Listed below are T cell receptor beta chains from one sample, sequenced in a study of cytomegalovirus exposure and HLA in healthy donors. The repertoire was sequenced with immunoSEQ multiplex PCR; TCRdb's copy has only in-frame clones and lacks some. This table has 50,000 to 75,000 clones, over 70% appearing once. The source material was PBMCs. These receptor sequences come from a middle-aged woman in good health and CMV-seronegative. CDR3s include the opening cysteine and the closing phenylalanine or tryptophan. The order of the fields is V gene, J gene, clone size, D gene, CDR3 protein, CDR3 DNA. The D gene is left open where the match is weak. Clone sizes are given selectively: once, few, many, or a class where the clone is expanded.

>TRBV6-1|TRBJ2-5|-|TRBD1
CASSEAPRGQGPETQYF
TGTGCCAGCAGTGAAGCTCCTAGGGGACAGGGTCCGGAGACCCAGTACTTC
>TRBV4-1|TRBJ1-4|-|-
CASSQRHSPNEKLFF
TGCGCCAGCAGCCAAAGGCACAGCCCTAATGAAAAACTGTTTTTT
>TRBV5-1|TRBJ1-2|-|-
CASSPVEGGNYGYTF
TGCGCCAGCAGCCCCGTCGAAGGGGGTAACTATGGCTACACCTTC
>TRBV27|TRBJ2-1|-|TRBD1
CASSFARGLNEQFF
TGTGCCAGCAGTTTCGCCAGGGGGCTTAATGAGCAGTTCTTC
>TRBV28|TRBJ2-5|-|TRBD2
CASSPAGGAQETQYF
TGTGCCAGCAGTCCGGCGGGGGGGGCGCAAGAGACCCAGTACTTC
>TRBV6-1|TRBJ2-3|once|-
CASSYSLSTDTQYF
TGTGCCAGCAGTTATAGTCTTAGCACAGATACGCAGTATTTT
>TRBV5-1|TRBJ1-5|-|-
CASSPGGRAGDQPQHF
TGCGCCAGCAGCCCTGGAGGCAGGGCGGGGGATCAGCCCCAGCATTTT
>TRBV11-2|TRBJ2-1|-|TRBD2
CASSLGVFAGDGEQFF
TGTGCCAGCAGCCTGGGGGTCTTTGCGGGAGACGGTGAGCAGTTCTTC
>TRBV10-2|TRBJ2-2|few|TRBD2
CASSEPGTRLAGELFF
TGCGCCAGCAGTGAGCCGGGGACTAGATTGGCCGGGGAGCTGTTTTTT
>TRBV7-2|TRBJ2-5|-|TRBD2
CASSLVGLAVQETQYF
TGTGCCAGCAGCTTAGTGGGACTAGCGGTCCAAGAGACCCAGTACTTC
>TRBV9|TRBJ2-3|-|-
CASSGGHTDTQYF
TGTGCCAGCAGCGGAGGGCACACAGATACGCAGTATTTT
>TRBV5-1|TRBJ2-6|-|-
CASSPVGGANVLTF
TGCGCCAGCAGCCCAGTTGGTGGGGCCAACGTCCTGACTTTC
>TRBV15|TRBJ1-1|-|-
CATSRVRGYFNTEAFF
TGTGCCACCAGCAGAGTCCGGGGGTATTTTAACACTGAAGCTTTCTTT
>TRBV5-1|TRBJ1-5|-|-
CASSPGVGANQPQHF
TGCGCCAGCAGTCCTGGGGTAGGGGCAAATCAGCCCCAGCATTTT
>TRBV27|TRBJ2-7|-|-
CASSSYTGMSSYEQYF
TGTGCCAGCAGTTCATACACAGGGATGAGCTCCTACGAGCAGTACTTC
>TRBV29-1|TRBJ2-7|-|TRBD2
CSAGRTSYEQYF
TGCAGCGCCGGGAGGACTTCCTACGAGCAGTACTTC
>TRBV29-1|TRBJ2-1|-|-
CSVSERTRSDEQFF
TGCAGCGTTTCAGAAAGGACTCGGAGCGATGAGCAGTTCTTC
>TRBV4-3|TRBJ2-7|-|TRBD2
CASSQETSGSYEQYF
TGCGCCAGCAGCCAAGAGACTAGCGGATCCTACGAGCAGTACTTC
>TRBV6-5|TRBJ1-1|-|-
CASSYRQMNTEAFF
TGTGCCAGCAGTTATCGACAGATGAACACTGAAGCTTTCTTT
>TRBV19|TRBJ2-7|-|-
CASRAGRTYEQYF
TGTGCCAGTCGGGCAGGGCGGACCTACGAGCAGTACTTC
>TRBV6-4|TRBJ1-5|-|-
CASSLQGGAQPQHF
TGTGCCAGCTCATTACAGGGTGGGGCTCAGCCCCAGCATTTT